One sample yielded the 8 T cell receptor beta chains listed below, sequenced in a study of vaccination effects on CD4 cells after COVID-19. The method was immunoSEQ multiplex PCR; TCRdb's version includes in-frame clones alone and lacks a portion of them. The sample yields tens of thousands of clones, around 80% seen once. Expansion of antigen-specific CD4+ T cells with viral peptide pools was carried out by the ViraFEST assay before sequencing. After around nine days in culture, the CD4+ T cells were isolated. Two doses of BNT162b2 or mRNA-1273 vaccine were administered to participants. For these receptors, no antigen is known. Source: CD4+ T cells from PBMCs cultured with HCoV-NL63 spike peptides, taken after COVID-19 vaccination. The receptor source for this set is a human donor who received a COVID-19 vaccine. Some clones in this sample may be carry-over from other donors' samples.

J is TRBJ2-1 and V is TRBV6-5, with 8 nucleotides matching TRBD1. The germline CDR1 and CDR2 sequences are MNHEY and SVGAGI. CDR3 size: 16 residues. The ends lost 1 base at V and 2 bases at J; junction bases unmatched: 4. CDR3 coding DNA: TGTGCCAGCAGTTACTTGACAGGGGTCACCTACAATGAGCAGTTCTTC. It specifies CASSYLTGVTYNEQFF.

This clone occurred a few times. The rearrangement links TRBV5-1 to TRBJ2-1; 9 positions agree with TRBD2. Germline V CDR1 and CDR2: SGHRS, YFSETQ. This CDR3 spans 16 amino acids. Trimming cost V 4 bases and J 6 bases; bases outside gene matches: 11. The CDR3 sequence is CASSPVIAGVPNEQFF. The CDR3 nucleotides are TGCGCCAGCAGCCCTGTGATAGCGGGGGTTCCCAATGAGCAGTTCTTC.

V and J are TRBV29-1 and TRBJ2-3; D may correspond to TRBD1 or TRBD2 (6 bases each). The CDR3 covers 12 residues. Germline V gene sequence: CDR1 SQVTM, CDR2 ANQGSEA. V lost 2 bases and J lost 6, with 9 bases in between. The CDR3 here is CSVESGADTQYF. The CDR3 DNA follows: TGCAGCGTTGAATCGGGGGCGGATACGCAGTATTTT.

This clone was counted only a few times. J is TRBJ1-4 and V is TRBV6-1, with D perhaps TRBD1 (6 bases). Germline assignment: CDR1 MNHNS and CDR2 SASEGT. CDR3 length: 16 residues. With 0 bases removed from V and 8 bases from J, the gap between germline ends came to 16 bases. CDR3 in amino acids: CASSEALQAGEEKLFF. The CDR3 DNA is TGTGCCAGCAGTGAAGCGCTTCAGGCAGGGGAGGAAAAACTGTTTTTT.

The chain uses TRBV7-2 and TRBJ2-1, with D perhaps matching TRBD2 (7 bases). With 5 bases removed from V and 7 bases from J, the gap between germline ends came to 21 bases. The germline gives CDR1 SGHTA, CDR2 FQGNSA. The CDR3 has 16 residues. CDR3 sequence: CASSGGAGPSRNEQFF. The CDR3 DNA reads as TGTGCCAGCAGCGGGGGGGCGGGGCCATCGAGAAATGAGCAGTTCTTC.

The chain has TRBV6-4 and TRBJ2-3, with TRBD1 matching over 9 bases. Germline V gives CDR1 MRHNA, CDR2 SNTAGT. After removal of 5 bases from V and 5 bases from J, the junction contained 14 bases not matched to a gene. This CDR3 has 17 amino acids. The chain's CDR3 is CASSPGQGPLPQDTQYF. The CDR3 DNA reads as TGTGCCAGCAGTCCGGGACAGGGCCCGCTCCCACAAGATACGCAGTATTTT.

The chain joins TRBV18 to TRBJ2-3; possibly TRBD2 for D (5 bases). V gave up 4 bases and J gave up 1 base, with 18 bases separating them. The CDR3 has 17 amino acids. Germline V gene sequence: CDR1 KGHSH, CDR2 LQKENI. The CDR3 DNA follows: TGTGCCAGCTCACACGCCGGCTACGCGGAGGGCACAGATACGCAGTATTTT. Amino acids: CASSHAGYAEGTDTQYF. The complete variable domain, with remaining parts taken from reference TRBV18 and TRBJ2-3, reads NAGVMQNPRHLVRRRGQEARLRCSPMKGHSHVYWYRQLPEEGLKFMVYLQKENIIDESGMPKERFSAEFPKEGPSILRIQQVVRGDSAAYFCASSHAGYAEGTDTQYFGPGTRLTVL.

V and J are TRBV6-1 and TRBJ2-3, with no clear D. The CDR3 loop spans 16 amino acids. The germline CDR1 and CDR2 sequences are MNHNS and SASEGT. With 4 bases removed from V and 2 bases from J, the gap between germline ends came to 16 bases. Written as DNA, the CDR3 is TGTGCCAGCAGTGGCCCAAACCTAGGATACACAGATACGCAGTATTTT. It encodes CASSGPNLGYTDTQYF.